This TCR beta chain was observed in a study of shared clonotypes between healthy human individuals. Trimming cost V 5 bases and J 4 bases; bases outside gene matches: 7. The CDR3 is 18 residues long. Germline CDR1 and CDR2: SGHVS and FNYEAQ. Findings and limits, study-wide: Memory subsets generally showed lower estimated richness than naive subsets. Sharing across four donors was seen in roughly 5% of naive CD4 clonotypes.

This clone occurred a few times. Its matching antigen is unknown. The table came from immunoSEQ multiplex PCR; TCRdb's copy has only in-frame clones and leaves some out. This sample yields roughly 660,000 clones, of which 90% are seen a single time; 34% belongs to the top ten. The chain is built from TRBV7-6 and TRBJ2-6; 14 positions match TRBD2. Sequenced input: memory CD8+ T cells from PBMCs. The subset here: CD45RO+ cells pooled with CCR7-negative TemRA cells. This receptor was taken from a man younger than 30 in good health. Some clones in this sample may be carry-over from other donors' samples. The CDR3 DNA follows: TGTGCCAGCAGCACCCGGACTAGCGGGAGGTACGGGGCCAACGTCCTGACTTTC. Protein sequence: CASSTRTSGRYGANVLTF.